The rows below give T cell receptor beta chains drawn from one sample of a study of cytomegalovirus exposure and HLA in healthy donors. Generated by immunoSEQ multiplex PCR, the TCRdb table keeps only in-frame clones and is missing some. The data show about 170,000 clones, over 80% seen once. Sequencing was done on a sample of PBMCs. The receptors were sampled from a boy aged 2 to 10 in good health and CMV-seronegative. The CDR3 runs from the conserved cysteine through the conserved F or W. Each record gives: CDR3 DNA, CDR3 protein, J gene, V gene, D gene, clone size. The D gene is left open where the match is weak. Size tells how often a clone was seen (once, few, many) or the class of an expanded clone, and some rows leave it out.

cdr3_nt: TGTGCCAGCAGACTGATGGGGCACACAGATACGCAGTATTTT; cdr3_aa: CASRLMGHTDTQYF; j_call: TRBJ2-3; v_call: TRBV6-1; d_call: NA; clone_size: NA
cdr3_nt: TGTGCCAGCAGCTCTAACCCGACTAGCGGGGGGGCAGGGGAGACCCAGTACTTC; cdr3_aa: CASSSNPTSGGAGETQYF; j_call: TRBJ2-5; v_call: TRBV7-9; d_call: TRBD2; clone_size: NA
cdr3_nt: TGCAGCGTTCTTGGGGACAGGGGGAACTATGGCTACACCTTC; cdr3_aa: CSVLGDRGNYGYTF; j_call: TRBJ1-2; v_call: TRBV29-1; d_call: TRBD1; clone_size: NA
cdr3_nt: TGCGCCAGCGCTAGGACGGGGGATACTGAAGCTTTCTTT; cdr3_aa: CASARTGDTEAFF; j_call: TRBJ1-1; v_call: TRBV5-1; d_call: NA; clone_size: NA
cdr3_nt: TGTGCCAGCAGCCAAGTGGGCGCGGGGGAGCAGTACTTC; cdr3_aa: CASSQVGAGEQYF; j_call: TRBJ2-7; v_call: TRBV14; d_call: NA; clone_size: NA
cdr3_nt: TGTGCCAGCAACGGACCGACGGGAACTGAAGCTTTCTTT; cdr3_aa: CASNGPTGTEAFF; j_call: TRBJ1-1; v_call: TRBV6-6; d_call: NA; clone_size: NA
cdr3_nt: TGTGCCAGCAGCGTAGGTATCGGCGCGGGAGGTACAGATACGCAGTATTTT; cdr3_aa: CASSVGIGAGGTDTQYF; j_call: TRBJ2-3; v_call: TRBV9; d_call: TRBD2; clone_size: NA
cdr3_nt: TGTGCCAGCTCACCGGGACAGGGGCAAAACACTGAAGCTTTCTTT; cdr3_aa: CASSPGQGQNTEAFF; j_call: TRBJ1-1; v_call: TRBV18; d_call: TRBD1; clone_size: few
cdr3_nt: TGTGCCAGCAGCTTGAACCGCATCAGCTCTGGGGCCAACGTCCTGACTTTC; cdr3_aa: CASSLNRISSGANVLTF; j_call: TRBJ2-6; v_call: TRBV5-8; d_call: NA; clone_size: NA
cdr3_nt: TGCAGCGTTGAAGATAGTGGGGGCGGAGGAAACACCATATATTTT; cdr3_aa: CSVEDSGGGGNTIYF; j_call: TRBJ1-3; v_call: TRBV29-1; d_call: NA; clone_size: NA
cdr3_nt: TGTGCCAGCAAGGTACCGGGACTAGCGGGGGGGCTTCATGAGCAGTTCTTC; cdr3_aa: CASKVPGLAGGLHEQFF; j_call: TRBJ2-1; v_call: TRBV28; d_call: TRBD2; clone_size: NA
cdr3_nt: TGTGCCAGCAGCCCTAGACAGGGGCTAAATTCACCCCTCCACTTT; cdr3_aa: CASSPRQGLNSPLHF; j_call: TRBJ1-6; v_call: TRBV11-2; d_call: TRBD1; clone_size: once
cdr3_nt: TGTGCCAGCAGTGAACTAGGGGGCAATGAGCAGTTCTTC; cdr3_aa: CASSELGGNEQFF; j_call: TRBJ2-1; v_call: TRBV6-1; d_call: NA; clone_size: once
cdr3_nt: TGCAGCACGACAGGGGGCCTGGGTAATGAAAAACTGTTTTTT; cdr3_aa: CSTTGGLGNEKLFF; j_call: TRBJ1-4; v_call: TRBV29-1; d_call: TRBD1; clone_size: NA
cdr3_nt: TGTGCCAGCAGCTTAGGAGCAGGGGACACCCGAAATCAGCCCCAGCATTTT; cdr3_aa: CASSLGAGDTRNQPQHF; j_call: TRBJ1-5; v_call: TRBV7-9; d_call: NA; clone_size: NA
cdr3_nt: TGTGCCAGCAGCACCGGGACAGCTTCCTACGAGCAGTACTTC; cdr3_aa: CASSTGTASYEQYF; j_call: TRBJ2-7; v_call: TRBV7-9; d_call: TRBD1; clone_size: NA
cdr3_nt: TGTGCCAGCTCACTACCGACAGGGGCCCCCCAAGAGACCCAGTACTTC; cdr3_aa: CASSLPTGAPQETQYF; j_call: TRBJ2-5; v_call: TRBV18; d_call: TRBD1; clone_size: NA
cdr3_nt: TGCAGCGGAAGACAGGGCAACACTGAAGCTTTCTTT; cdr3_aa: CSGRQGNTEAFF; j_call: TRBJ1-1; v_call: TRBV29-1; d_call: TRBD1; clone_size: NA
cdr3_nt: TGTGCTAGTGGTTCCCCTCCGGGGGGTAGGTCTGAAGCTTTCTTT; cdr3_aa: CASGSPPGGRSEAFF; j_call: TRBJ1-1; v_call: TRBV12-5; d_call: NA; clone_size: once
cdr3_nt: TGTGCCAGCAGCGATAGTAGCGGGAGACGAAAGACCCAGTACTTC; cdr3_aa: CASSDSSGRRKTQYF; j_call: TRBJ2-5; v_call: TRBV21-1; d_call: NA; clone_size: NA
cdr3_nt: TGTGCCAGCAGCTTGTTGGACAGGCCGTACGAGCAGTACTTC; cdr3_aa: CASSLLDRPYEQYF; j_call: TRBJ2-7; v_call: TRBV5-6; d_call: TRBD1; clone_size: NA
cdr3_nt: TGTGCCAGCAGTTTACGTCAGTCCCCTAACTATGGCTACACCTTC; cdr3_aa: CASSLRQSPNYGYTF; j_call: TRBJ1-2; v_call: TRBV27; d_call: NA; clone_size: NA
cdr3_nt: TGTGCCAGCAGCAAACCAGGGTATACCAACGAGCAGTACTTC; cdr3_aa: CASSKPGYTNEQYF; j_call: TRBJ2-7; v_call: TRBV21-1; d_call: NA; clone_size: NA
cdr3_nt: TGTGCCAGCAGCGTAGTGGGAGATAATTCACCCCTCCACTTT; cdr3_aa: CASSVVGDNSPLHF; j_call: TRBJ1-6; v_call: TRBV9; d_call: NA; clone_size: NA
cdr3_nt: TGTGCCAGTAAACCACCGGGACAGGGGATTTATAGGACTAATGAAAAACTGTTTTTT; cdr3_aa: CASKPPGQGIYRTNEKLFF; j_call: TRBJ1-4; v_call: TRBV19; d_call: TRBD1; clone_size: NA
cdr3_nt: TGTGCCAGCAACTTGGCAGGGCGGTATGGCTACACCTTC; cdr3_aa: CASNLAGRYGYTF; j_call: TRBJ1-2; v_call: TRBV5-4; d_call: NA; clone_size: NA
cdr3_nt: TGTGCCAGCAGCCTCGGGGGGGCAACAGATACGCAGTATTTT; cdr3_aa: CASSLGGATDTQYF; j_call: TRBJ2-3; v_call: TRBV28; d_call: TRBD2; clone_size: NA
cdr3_nt: TGTGCCAGTAGTATAACCGACACAAGCAATCAGCCCCAGCATTTT; cdr3_aa: CASSITDTSNQPQHF; j_call: TRBJ1-5; v_call: TRBV19; d_call: NA; clone_size: NA
cdr3_nt: TGTGCCTGGAGTGTACGACAGGGGTATGAGCAGTTCTTC; cdr3_aa: CAWSVRQGYEQFF; j_call: TRBJ2-1; v_call: TRBV30; d_call: TRBD1; clone_size: NA
cdr3_nt: TGTGCCAGCAGTCTTGACAGGAGGAATTCACCCCTCCACTTT; cdr3_aa: CASSLDRRNSPLHF; j_call: TRBJ1-6; v_call: TRBV27; d_call: NA; clone_size: NA
cdr3_nt: TGTGCCGCTTCGAGGGTACCGAACACCGGGGAGCTGTTTTTT; cdr3_aa: CAASRVPNTGELFF; j_call: TRBJ2-2; v_call: TRBV19; d_call: NA; clone_size: NA
cdr3_nt: TGTGCCAGCAGCGTTACACAGGACAGGTCTAATGAGCAGTTCTTC; cdr3_aa: CASSVTQDRSNEQFF; j_call: TRBJ2-1; v_call: TRBV9; d_call: TRBD1; clone_size: NA
cdr3_nt: TGTGCTAGTGGTGTGAGGGTTATCGGTCGAGAGACCCAGTACTTC; cdr3_aa: CASGVRVIGRETQYF; j_call: TRBJ2-5; v_call: TRBV12-5; d_call: NA; clone_size: NA
cdr3_nt: TGCGCCAGCAGCCAAGGGTGGACTAGCGGGCGAAATTACGAGCAGTACTTC; cdr3_aa: CASSQGWTSGRNYEQYF; j_call: TRBJ2-7; v_call: TRBV4-1; d_call: TRBD2; clone_size: NA
cdr3_nt: TGTGCCAGCAGTAAACAGGGTCAAGGGGCCAACGTCCTGACTTTC; cdr3_aa: CASSKQGQGANVLTF; j_call: TRBJ2-6; v_call: TRBV27; d_call: NA; clone_size: NA
cdr3_nt: TGTGCCACCAGCAGAGATCTTGGTTGGGCCGGGACTAGCGGGAGCGGGGGGAATGAGCAGTTCTTC; cdr3_aa: CATSRDLGWAGTSGSGGNEQFF; j_call: TRBJ2-1; v_call: TRBV15; d_call: TRBD2; clone_size: NA
cdr3_nt: TGTGCCAGCAGCCAAGACGGGAGCTATGGCTACACCTTC; cdr3_aa: CASSQDGSYGYTF; j_call: TRBJ1-2; v_call: TRBV27; d_call: NA; clone_size: NA
cdr3_nt: TGTGCCAGCAGCGTAGACTCAACAGGTGGGGGGGAGACCCAGTACTTC; cdr3_aa: CASSVDSTGGGETQYF; j_call: TRBJ2-5; v_call: TRBV9; d_call: NA; clone_size: NA
cdr3_nt: TGTGCCAGCAGCCGCCGGGGAGGGACAAGCGAAGCTTTCTTT; cdr3_aa: CASSRRGGTSEAFF; j_call: TRBJ1-1; v_call: TRBV7-2; d_call: NA; clone_size: NA
cdr3_nt: TGTGCCACCAGCTCTCTCCAATCGGGGGGGCAGTTCTTC; cdr3_aa: CATSSLQSGGQFF; j_call: TRBJ2-1; v_call: TRBV15; d_call: TRBD2; clone_size: NA
cdr3_nt: TGTGCCAGTAGTATAGCCCCCGGGACAGGGGTATGGGAGCAGTTCTTC; cdr3_aa: CASSIAPGTGVWEQFF; j_call: TRBJ2-1; v_call: TRBV19; d_call: TRBD1; clone_size: NA
cdr3_nt: TGTGCCATCAGTGAGACTAGCGGGAGTCACGAGCAGTACTTC; cdr3_aa: CAISETSGSHEQYF; j_call: TRBJ2-7; v_call: TRBV10-3; d_call: TRBD2; clone_size: NA
cdr3_nt: TGTGCCAGCAGCGCAGGGGGATCAGCCGGGGACGAGCAGTACTTC; cdr3_aa: CASSAGGSAGDEQYF; j_call: TRBJ2-7; v_call: TRBV9; d_call: TRBD1; clone_size: once